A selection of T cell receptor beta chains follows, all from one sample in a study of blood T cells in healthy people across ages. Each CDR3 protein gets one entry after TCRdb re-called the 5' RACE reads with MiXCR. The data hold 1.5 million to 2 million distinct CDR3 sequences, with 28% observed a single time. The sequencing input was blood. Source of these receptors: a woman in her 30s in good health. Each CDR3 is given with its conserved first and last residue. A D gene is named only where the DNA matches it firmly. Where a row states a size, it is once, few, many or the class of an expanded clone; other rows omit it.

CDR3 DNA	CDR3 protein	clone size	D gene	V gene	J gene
TGTGCCAGCAGTTTGGTCGTTAAGGTCGGGGAGCTGTTTTTT	CASSLVVKVGELFF	.	.	TRBV27	TRBJ2-2
TGTGCCAGCAGTTACTCGTTCGGGGAATTCTCCTACAATGAGCAGTTCTTC	CASSYSFGEFSYNEQFF	.	.	TRBV6-6	TRBJ2-1
TGTGCCAACAGTGAGCTGGGTGGGAAATGGGGCGAGCAGTACTTC	CANSELGGKWGEQYF	.	.	TRBV6-4	TRBJ2-7
TGTGCCAGCGCTAGCGGGATCTACAATGAGCAGTTCTTC	CASASGIYNEQFF	many	TRBD2	TRBV2	TRBJ2-1
TGTGCCAGCAGACTGGGGAGCGATGCACCCCTCCACTTT	CASRLGSDAPLHF	.	.	TRBV12-3/TRBV12-4	TRBJ1-6
TGTGCCGGTCAGGAGTACGAGCAGTACTTC	CAGQEYEQYF	.	.	TRBV9	TRBJ2-7
TGTGCCAGCACGGCCAGGGCTAACTATGGCTACACCTTC	CASTARANYGYTF	few	.	TRBV12-3/TRBV12-4	TRBJ1-2
TGTGCCAGCAGTTTATTCGGGACCTCAAGGGAGAGCACAGATACGCAGTATTTT	CASSLFGTSRESTDTQYF	.	.	TRBV28	TRBJ2-3
TGTGCCATCAGGGAAATAGCGGTATTAGGGAGCTCCTACAATGAGCAGTTCTTC	CAIREIAVLGSSYNEQFF	.	.	TRBV10-3	TRBJ2-1
TGTGCCAGCAGTTTAGCGGGGACAGTCTACGGGCAGTACTTC	CASSLAGTVYGQYF	.	TRBD1	TRBV12-3/TRBV12-4	TRBJ2-5
TGTGCCAGCAGCTTAGCAGGCGGGATTGGCAATGAGCAGTTCTTC	CASSLAGGIGNEQFF	.	.	TRBV7-9	TRBJ2-1
TGCGGTGCTAGGTACCAGAGCACCGGGGAGCTGTTTTTT	CGARYQSTGELFF	once	.	TRBV20-1	TRBJ2-2
TGCAGTGCGGACAGGGGCAACGAGCAGTACTTC	CSADRGNEQYF	few	TRBD1	TRBV20-1	TRBJ2-7
TGCAGTGCTAGAGATCTGGCTCCTGATACGCAGTATTTT	CSARDLAPDTQYF	.	.	TRBV20-1	TRBJ2-3
TGTGCCGTCAGTGACGGGGCAGAAGAGACCCAGTACTTC	CAVSDGAEETQYF	.	.	TRBV10-3	TRBJ2-5
TGCAGTGCTAGAGAGGGGACTAGCACAGATACGCAGTATTTT	CSAREGTSTDTQYF	.	.	TRBV20-1	TRBJ2-3
TGTGCCAGCAGCTTAAATCCAAACCCGGGGGCCAAAAACATTCAGTACTTC	CASSLNPNPGAKNIQYF	many	.	TRBV7-3	TRBJ2-4
TGTGCCAGCAGGACTAGCGGGTCCGGGGAGCTGTTTTTT	CASRTSGSGELFF	.	TRBD2	TRBV27	TRBJ2-2
TGCGCCAGCAGCCAAGATCTCGGGAGCGGGAAGACCCAGTACTTC	CASSQDLGSGKTQYF	.	TRBD2	TRBV4-3	TRBJ2-5
TGCAGTGCTCTAGGGATGGATGAGCAGTACTTC	CSALGMDEQYF	few	.	TRBV20-1	TRBJ2-4
TGCGCCAGCAGTGCCGACAGGATCCATAGCAATCAGCCCCAGCATTTT	CASSADRIHSNQPQHF	.	.	TRBV10-2	TRBJ1-5
TGCAGTGCTAGAGTGGCCCGAGAACCCTACGAGCAGTACTTC	CSARVAREPYEQYF	.	.	TRBV20-1	TRBJ2-7
TGTGCCAGCAGTCCCCACGGAGCATGGAATTCACCCCTCCACTTT	CASSPHGAWNSPLHF	.	.	TRBV12-3/TRBV12-4	TRBJ1-6
TGCGCCAGCAGCCCCAGGTGGGGAGCCACAGATACGCAGTATTTT	CASSPRWGATDTQYF	.	.	TRBV5-1	TRBJ2-3
TGCGCCAGCAGCCAAGATGGGCTAGCGGGATCCTACGAGCAGTACTTC	CASSQDGLAGSYEQYF	many	TRBD2	TRBV4-3	TRBJ2-7
TGTGCCAGCAGCTTATTCGGACAGGGGGCGGACACTGAAGCTTTCTTT	CASSLFGQGADTEAFF	few	TRBD1	TRBV7-2	TRBJ1-1
TGTGCCAGCAGCTTAGCGTTAGCGGGTCAGGAGCGGTTCTTC	CASSLALAGQERFF	few	TRBD2	TRBV7-2	TRBJ2-1
TGTGCCACCAGCAGAGATCCAGTTCGGGAGCAGTTCTTC	CATSRDPVREQFF	few	.	TRBV15	TRBJ2-1
TGCGCCAGCAGCGCTGGGACTAGCGGGTACGGTGAGCAGTTCTTC	CASSAGTSGYGEQFF	many	TRBD2	TRBV5-1	TRBJ2-1
TGTGCCAGCAGACAGACCGGGAGGGGCACCGAAGCTTTCTTT	CASRQTGRGTEAFF	.	.	TRBV12-3/TRBV12-4	TRBJ1-1
TGTGCCACCAGTGAGCGGGGGACAGGGGTTGGCACCGGGGAGCTGTTTTTT	CATSERGTGVGTGELFF	once	TRBD1	TRBV24-1	TRBJ2-2
TGTGCCAGCACCCTAGCGGGGACGACCGAGAGCACAGATACGCAGTATTTT	CASTLAGTTESTDTQYF	few	.	TRBV21-1	TRBJ2-3
TGCGCCAGCAAAATGGGACTAGCGGGAAGACAAGCAGATACGCAGTATTTT	CASKMGLAGRQADTQYF	.	TRBD2	TRBV4-1	TRBJ2-3
TGTGCCAGCAGCCTCGGGCGGAGCTCCTACGAGCAGTACTTC	CASSLGRSSYEQYF	many	.	TRBV7-2	TRBJ2-7
TGTGCCGCCAGCAGAGCCCAACAGGGGGCTTTCGATACGCAGTATTTT	CAASRAQQGAFDTQYF	.	TRBD1	TRBV15	TRBJ2-3
TGTGCCACCAGCAGAGATACGGGGACCCAGCATTTT	CATSRDTGTQHF	few	.	TRBV15	TRBJ1-5
TGTGCCTGGAGTCTTGGCGTTCCCTACAATGAGCAGTTCTTC	CAWSLGVPYNEQFF	few	.	TRBV30	TRBJ2-1
TGTGCCAGCTCACCGCGCGAGTCGGTAGGGGGCTACACCTTC	CASSPRESVGGYTF	.	.	TRBV18	TRBJ1-2
TGTGCCAGCAGCTTAGCGGGACTGAGGGAGTCTTTCTTT	CASSLAGLRESFF	few	.	TRBV11-2	TRBJ1-1
TGTGCCAGCAGCCCGTCTCGGGCGGGGGGGCCCATTCAGTACTTC	CASSPSRAGGPIQYF	many	TRBD2	TRBV9	TRBJ2-4
TGCAGCGCAGAAGGTAGCGGGCCCTTCTCCTACAATGAGCAGTTCTTC	CSAEGSGPFSYNEQFF	.	TRBD2	TRBV29-1	TRBJ2-1
TGTGTCAGCAGTGAGCAGACAGGGGAGCTCTATGGCTACACCTTC	CVSSEQTGELYGYTF	.	TRBD1	TRBV25-1	TRBJ1-2